These 11 T cell receptor beta chains were all obtained from the same sample, sequenced in a study of STAT5B mutations in CD4+ large granular lymphocyte leukemia. Assay: immunoSEQ multiplex PCR; the TCRdb copy retains only in-frame clones and omits some. The repertoire holds 38,000 or so clones, with 85% as singletons. The sequenced sample consisted of CD4+ T cells from blood buffy coats. The receptors come from a human donor in good health.

This chain joins TRBV2 and TRBJ2-1; D assignment may be TRBD1 or TRBD2 (5 bases each). Germline values: CDR1 SNHLY, CDR2 FYNNEI. V was clipped by 1 base and J by 9 bases, with 10 bases between them. This CDR3 spans 13 amino acids. The CDR3 DNA sequence: TGTGCCAGCAGTGAAGGTCATGGGGGTGAGCAGTTCTTC. Its protein product is CASSEGHGGEQFF.

CDR3 nucleotide sequence: TGCGCCACCCCGCCCGGGACACCTTCTGTGCCCCAGCATTTT. This encodes CATPPGTPSVPQHF. The genes are TRBV4-3 and TRBJ1-5, with D possibly TRBD1 on 6 matching bases. The CDR3 spans 14 residues. V was pared by 10 bases and J by 9 bases, with 22 bases between. Germline lookup yields CDR1 LGHNA and CDR2 YSLEER.

The chain has TRBV7-2 and TRBJ2-7; no reliable D call. Trimming removed 1 base from V and 6 bases from J, with 7 bases in between. The CDR3 runs 12 residues. Germline V gives CDR1 SGHTA, CDR2 FQGNSA. The CDR3 loop reads CASSLVIGEQYF. In DNA form, the CDR3 reads TGTGCCAGCAGCTTAGTCATCGGCGAGCAGTACTTC. Variable domain in full (rest from reference TRBV7-2 and TRBJ2-7): GAGVSQSPSNKVTEKGKDVELRCDPISGHTALYWYRQSLGQGLEFLIYFQGNSAPDKSGLPSDRFSAERTGGSVSTLTIQRTQQEDSAVYLCASSLVIGEQYFGPGTRLTVT.

This sequence joins TRBV6-1 and TRBJ1-6; no clear D. Per germline, CDR1 MNHNS and CDR2 SASEGT. This CDR3 has 15 residues. The ends were cut back, 5 bases at V and 6 bases at J, with 14 bases in the middle. The CDR3 coding sequence is TGTGCCAGCAGTACCCCTAGCCCGATTAATTCACCCCTCCACTTT. Residues: CASSTPSPINSPLHF.

This clone turned up a few times. The chain recombines TRBV18 with TRBJ2-7; TRBD1 agrees at 11 bases. Trimming removed 4 bases from V and 5 bases from J; junction bases left unmatched: 4. In germline, CDR1 is KGHSH, CDR2 LQKENI. The length of the CDR3 is 14 residues. CDR3 DNA: TGTGCCAGCTCACGGGACAGGGGGTTGAACGAGCAGTACTTC. As protein: CASSRDRGLNEQYF.

The chain joins TRBV7-9 to TRBJ2-3; no clear D gene. The V end lost 5 bases, the J end lost 2 bases, and 14 bases lay between the germline ends. The CDR3 has 15 residues. Germline CDR1 and CDR2: SEHNR and FQNEAQ (reference sequence). CDR3 residues: CASSLGRADTDTQYF. CDR3 in DNA: TGTGCCAGCAGCCTAGGTCGGGCCGACACAGATACGCAGTATTTT.

The genes are TRBV19 and TRBJ1-1; D might be TRBD1 (5 bases). The CDR3 consists of 16 residues. V was pared by 2 bases and J by 0 bases, with 13 bases between. Germline assignment: CDR1 LNHDA and CDR2 SQIVND (reference sequence). The CDR3 sequence is CASSISGQRMNTEAFF. The CDR3 nucleotides read TGTGCCAGTAGTATATCAGGACAACGAATGAACACTGAAGCTTTCTTT.

Here the CDR3 DNA reads TGCGCCAGCAGCTCGCCGGGACAAAGCTACGAGCAGTACTTC. It is translated as CASSSPGQSYEQYF. The chain is built from TRBV5-1 and TRBJ2-7; TRBD1 might be the D (6 bases). Between the trimmed V and J ends, which lost 3 bases and 3 bases, there was a span of 13 bases. The CDR3 extends over 14 amino acids. The germline V gene has CDR1 SGHRS and CDR2 YFSETQ. Filled out from reference TRBV5-1 and TRBJ2-7, the complete variable domain reads KAGVTQTPRYLIKTRGQQVTLSCSPISGHRSVSWYQQTPGQGLQFLFEYFSETQRNKGNFPGRFSGRQFSNSRSEMNVSTLELGDSALYLCASSSPGQSYEQYFGPGTRLTVT.

V usage is TRBV4-1 and J usage is TRBJ2-3; the D call may be TRBD1 or TRBD2 (6 bases each). The CDR3 extends over 17 amino acids. Germline-derived CDR1 and CDR2 are MGHRA and YSYEKL. The V end lost 0 bases, the J end lost 3 bases, and 16 bases lay between the germline ends. CDR3 residues: CASSQDQGTGGTDTQYF. For the CDR3, the DNA is TGCGCCAGCAGCCAAGATCAGGGGACTGGGGGGACAGATACGCAGTATTTT.

The genes are TRBV19 and TRBJ2-3; 14 bases match TRBD2. Looked up from germline, CDR1 is LNHDA and CDR2 is SQIVND (reference sequence). CDR3 size: 18 residues. V shed 6 bases, J shed 5 bases, and the junction held 13 bases outside the gene matches. CDR3 sequence reads: CASRATPGLAGAGDTQYF. The CDR3 DNA follows: TGTGCCAGTAGGGCCACCCCGGGACTAGCGGGAGCTGGAGATACGCAGTATTTT.

The chain combines TRBV9 with TRBJ2-2, with D perhaps TRBD1 or TRBD2 (5 bases each). There are 12 residues in the CDR3. The ends were cut back, 3 bases at V and 7 bases at J, with 7 bases in the middle. CDR1 SGDLS and CDR2 YYNGEE come from the germline V gene. CDR3 in amino acids: CASSGGIGELFF. The CDR3 region has the DNA TGTGCCAGCAGCGGGGGGATCGGGGAGCTGTTTTTT.